The 26 T cell receptor beta chains below were found in one sample sequenced in a study of regulatory T cells in long-lasting Graves disease. HTBI primers from iRepertoire and Arm-PCR of CDR3 regions yielded the TCR beta libraries. Each CDR3 protein gets one entry after TCRdb re-called the multiplex PCR reads with MiXCR. The top ten clones hold roughly 26% of a sample with 420,000 or so distinct CDR3 sequences, around 20% of them seen once. Time point meaning: persistent/refractory GD, antithyroid drugs over 5 years with positive TRAb. PBMC-extracted RNA yielded the TCR library. Sequencing was performed on peripheral blood mononuclear cells (PBMCs), taken when the disease was refractory, from a patient treated with antithyroid drugs. The source is a female donor with Graves disease.

This clonotype was counted a single time. V is TRBV4-2 and J is TRBJ1-4, with 10 bases identical to TRBD1. V gave up 0 bases and J gave up 6 bases; unmatched junction bases: 4. In germline, CDR1 is LGHNA, CDR2 YNFKEQ. This CDR3 spans 16 amino acids. CDR3 nucleotides: TGTGCCAGCAGCCAAGATCTTGGGACAGGGGATGAAAAACTGTTTTTT. It yields the protein CASSQDLGTGDEKLFF.

This clonotype was picked up many times. The chain couples TRBV28 to TRBJ2-7; 7 bases fit TRBD2. Germline V CDR1 and CDR2: MDHEN, SYDVKM. This CDR3 has 16 residues. Unmatched junction bases numbered 14, after V lost 5 bases and J lost 4 bases. The CDR3 loop is CASSLPRGAGKYEQYF. CDR3 nucleotide sequence: TGTGCCAGCAGTCTGCCCCGAGGAGCGGGGAAGTACGAGCAGTACTTC.

There are many counts of this clonotype. The J gene is TRBJ2-5, the V gene TRBV20-1; perhaps TRBD2 as D (5 bases). Deletions cut 6 bases from V and 4 bases from J, with 6 bases between. Germline assignment: CDR1 DFQATT and CDR2 SNEGSKA (reference sequence). The CDR3 has 10 residues. The CDR3 reads CSALAETQYF. The CDR3 coding sequence is TGCAGTGCCCTAGCAGAGACCCAGTACTTC.

The chain's CDR3 is CASSKGHGETQYF. The CDR3 region has the DNA TGTGCCAGTAGTAAGGGACATGGAGAGACCCAGTACTTC. This chain uses TRBV19 with TRBJ2-5; D possibly corresponds to TRBD1 (6 bases). Germline V gene lookup returns CDR1 LNHDA and CDR2 SQIVND (reference sequence). This CDR3 is 13 amino acids long. V was trimmed by 4 bases and J by 4 bases, leaving 10 bases between them. Filled out from reference TRBV19 and TRBJ2-5, the complete variable domain reads DGGITQSPKYLFRKEGQNVTLSCEQNLNHDAMYWYRQDPGQGLRLIYYSQIVNDFQKGDIAEGYSVSREKKESFPLTVTSAQKNPTAFYLCASSKGHGETQYFGPGTRLLVL.

This chain joins TRBV20-1 and TRBJ1-1, with 9 bases aligning to TRBD1. Germline CDR1 DFQATT, CDR2 SNEGSKA (reference sequence). Losses at the gene ends were 2 bases for V and 5 bases for J; bases not matched to a gene: 12. The CDR3 covers 16 residues. The CDR3 coding sequence is TGCAGTGCTAGAATAACCGGGACAGGGAGTTTGACTGAAGCTTTCTTT. It codes for CSARITGTGSLTEAFF.

This clonotype appeared a few times. The chain links TRBV4-1 to TRBJ2-7; D unresolved. The CDR3 is 14 amino acids. Germline assignment: CDR1 MGHRA and CDR2 YSYEKL. V lost 0 bases, J lost 3 bases, and 9 bases lay in between. The CDR3 bases are TGCGCCAGCAGCCAAGATCAGGCTAGCTACGAGCAGTACTTC. Protein sequence: CASSQDQASYEQYF.

This clonotype appeared a single time. The likely explanation is a read error, given a far larger clone one base away. The chain joins TRBV10-3 to TRBJ2-5; TRBD1 aligns across 8 bases. The germline V gene encodes CDR1 ENHRY and CDR2 SYGVKD. V shed 3 bases and J 0 bases; nucleotides not matched to a gene: 3. The CDR3 has 15 residues. The CDR3 nucleotides are TGTGCCATCAGTGACTTACAGGGGGACCAAGAGACCCAGTACTTC. Translating gives CAISDLQGDQETQYF.

In this sample, this clonotype turned up many times. The rearrangement joins TRBV18 to TRBJ1-5; D gene uncertain. V shed 6 bases and J shed 0 bases, with 9 bases lying between them. This CDR3 contains 14 residues. The germline gives CDR1 KGHSH, CDR2 LQKENI. The CDR3 loop is CASSNQDSNQPQHF. In DNA, the CDR3 is TGTGCCAGCTCGAATCAGGATAGCAATCAGCCCCAGCATTTT. Full variable domain (remainder filled in from reference TRBV18 and TRBJ1-5): NAGVMQNPRHLVRRRGQEARLRCSPMKGHSHVYWYRQLPEEGLKFMVYLQKENIIDESGMPKERFSAEFPKEGPSILRIQQVVRGDSAAYFCASSNQDSNQPQHFGDGTRLSIL.

This clonotype was found a few times. The chain links TRBV2 to TRBJ1-1, with a possible D match to TRBD1 (6 bases). This CDR3 region has 16 residues. Germline assignment: CDR1 SNHLY and CDR2 FYNNEI. V gave up 7 bases and J gave up 3 bases, with 21 bases separating them. CDR3 protein: CASTRTATGMDTEAFF. The CDR3 DNA follows: TGTGCCAGCACTCGGACAGCTACGGGCATGGACACTGAAGCTTTCTTT.

A remark on this clonotype: Germline and junction disagree at one end, which may indicate a read error. The rearrangement links TRBV28 to TRBJ2-7; TRBD1 aligns across 7 bases. The germline gives CDR1 MDHEN, CDR2 SYDVKM. The CDR3 runs 15 residues. CDR3 sequence (DNA): TGTGCCGGCAGTTTAGCCGGGACAGACCCTTGGGAGCAGTACTTC. Translating gives CAGSLAGTDPWEQYF.

This clonotype turned up a few times. The chain uses TRBV10-3 and TRBJ2-2; 13 nucleotides line up with TRBD2. The junction had 2 bases not matched to a gene; V was cut back by 6 bases and J by 4 bases. Germline values: CDR1 ENHRY, CDR2 SYGVKD. The CDR3 is 15 residues long. This CDR3 reads CAIRGLAGATGELFF. CDR3 in DNA: TGTGCCATCAGAGGACTAGCGGGAGCCACCGGGGAGCTGTTTTTT.

V is TRBV5-1 and J is TRBJ1-1; D is perhaps TRBD1 (5 bases). V was shortened by 2 bases and J by 0 bases, with 11 bases between the two germline ends. The CDR3 is 15 residues long. The germline CDR1 and CDR2 sequences are SGHRS and YFSETQ. CDR3 residues: CASSFQTVMNTEAFF. The CDR3 region has the DNA TGCGCCAGCAGCTTCCAGACAGTTATGAACACTGAAGCTTTCTTT.

In its sample, this clonotype was seen once. V usage is TRBV4-2 and J usage is TRBJ2-2, with 10 bases aligning to TRBD2. The CDR3 has 16 amino acids. Germline V lookup: CDR1 LGHNA, CDR2 YNFKEQ. V dropped 0 bases and J dropped 7; count of bases not matched to a gene: 5. CDR3 loop: CASSQESGRAGGELFF. In DNA, the CDR3 is TGTGCCAGCAGCCAAGAGAGCGGGAGGGCCGGCGGGGAGCTGTTTTTT.

The rearrangement uses TRBV7-8 and TRBJ2-1; D is unresolved. Deletions cut 5 bases from V and 9 bases from J, with 17 bases between. The CDR3 runs 14 residues. Germline CDR1 SGHVS, CDR2 FQNEAQ. The CDR3 protein is CASSPRSGEGEQFF. In DNA form, the CDR3 reads TGTGCCAGCAGCCCCCGGTCCGGAGAAGGTGAGCAGTTCTTC.

The chain is built from TRBV28 and TRBJ2-7; D may match TRBD1 or TRBD2 (5 bases each). Between the trimmed V and J ends, which lost 5 bases and 2 bases, there was a span of 16 bases. The germline gives CDR1 MDHEN, CDR2 SYDVKM. The CDR3 sequence is 15 residues long. The CDR3 sequence is CASSKILDSTYEQYF. The CDR3 region has the DNA TGTGCCAGCAGTAAAATACTAGACAGCACCTACGAGCAGTACTTC.

The J gene is TRBJ2-7, the V gene TRBV4-3, with 12 bases aligning to TRBD2. The J segment lost 5 bases and the V segment lost 0 bases, leaving 11 bases of the junction unmatched. This CDR3 contains 18 residues. Per germline, CDR1 LGHNA and CDR2 YSLEER. The CDR3 DNA reads as TGCGCCAGCAGCCAAGATCGAGAGACTAGCGGGAGCCGCAACGAGCAGTACTTC. Protein sequence: CASSQDRETSGSRNEQYF.

This clonotype was observed many times. The V call is TRBV2, the J call TRBJ1-6; possibly TRBD1 for D (5 bases). This CDR3 is built from 15 residues. The germline V gene encodes CDR1 SNHLY and CDR2 FYNNEI. V was clipped by 4 bases and J by 9 bases, with 16 bases between them. This CDR3 reads CASSGPFQGTSPLHF. The CDR3 nucleotides read TGTGCCAGCAGTGGACCTTTCCAGGGTACTTCACCCCTCCACTTT.

The gene calls are TRBV6-1 and TRBJ2-3; 7 positions match TRBD2. With 6 bases clipped from V and 4 bases from J, the junction kept 7 bases outside the gene matches. The CDR3 runs 14 residues. Germline CDR1 is MNHNS and CDR2 is SASEGT. The CDR3 reads CASSDLAGADTQYF. CDR3 nucleotide sequence: TGTGCCAGCAGCGATTTAGCGGGCGCAGATACGCAGTATTTT.

This chain links TRBV20-1 with TRBJ2-2; 8 bases line up with TRBD1. CDR3 size: 16 residues. Germline V gene data show CDR1 as DFQATT and CDR2 as SNEGSKA (reference sequence). V was clipped by 6 bases and J by 5 bases; unmatched bases: 14. In DNA, the CDR3 is TGCAGTGCCACATCATATCACAGGGGGGTGACCGGGGAGCTGTTTTTT. Protein: CSATSYHRGVTGELFF.

The V call is TRBV30, the J call TRBJ1-1; D unclear. The CDR3 loop spans 11 amino acids. V was clipped by 4 bases and J by 0 bases, with 3 bases between them. Germline V gene sequence: CDR1 GTSNPN, CDR2 SVGIG (reference sequence). Here the CDR3 DNA reads TGTGCCTGGAAATTGAACACTGAAGCTTTCTTT. It specifies CAWKLNTEAFF.

This clonotype turned up a few times. The chain couples TRBV20-1 to TRBJ1-5; D remains ambiguous. V was clipped by 1 base and J by 0 bases, with 10 bases between them. The CDR3 length is 15 residues. CDR1 and CDR2 (germline): DFQATT, SNEGSKA (reference sequence). The CDR3 spells CSARAAHYSNQPQHF. For the CDR3, the DNA is TGCAGTGCTAGAGCCGCCCATTATAGCAATCAGCCCCAGCATTTT.

This chain connects TRBV5-5 to TRBJ2-3, with D uncertain. CDR3 length: 15 amino acids. Trimming left V 2 bases short and J 0 bases short, with 10 bases between. Germline CDR1 and CDR2: SGHKS and YYEKEE (reference sequence). The chain's CDR3 is CASSFRYPSTDTQYF. In DNA, the CDR3 is TGTGCCAGCAGCTTCCGTTACCCTAGCACAGATACGCAGTATTTT.

The V and J genes are TRBV4-3 and TRBJ2-7, with D perhaps TRBD1 or TRBD2 (5 bases each). CDR1 is LGHNA, CDR2 YSLEER, per germline. The CDR3 covers 13 residues. The V end was cut by 4 bases, the J end by 6 bases, with 13 bases between. CDR3: CASSPLRGVEQYF. CDR3 coding DNA: TGCGCCAGCAGCCCACTTCGAGGGGTCGAGCAGTACTTC.

This clonotype was detected a few times. J is TRBJ1-1 and V is TRBV30, with 7 bases identical to TRBD1. This CDR3 has 13 residues. Germline V CDR1 and CDR2: GTSNPN, SVGIG (reference sequence). V was clipped by 1 base and J by 5 bases; unmatched bases: 4. Here the CDR3 reads CAWSGDRATEAFF. The CDR3 nucleotides are TGTGCCTGGAGTGGCGACAGGGCAACTGAAGCTTTCTTT.

This clonotype was detected many times. The chain recombines TRBV2 with TRBJ2-7; a possible D gene is TRBD1 (5 bases). The CDR3 has 13 amino acids. Germline V CDR1 and CDR2: SNHLY, FYNNEI. Trimming stripped 7 bases from V and 3 bases from J, with 13 bases between. CDR3 nucleotide sequence: TGTGCCAGCAAGGACATTTTTAACTACGAGCAGTACTTC. It specifies CASKDIFNYEQYF.

This clonotype was seen a handful of times. The rearrangement uses TRBV6-1 and TRBJ1-5; 7 bases are a match to TRBD1. Looked up from germline, CDR1 is MNHNS and CDR2 is SASEGT. The CDR3 loop spans 13 amino acids. The CDR3 spells CASDREGNQPQHF. In DNA, the CDR3 is TGTGCTTCCGACAGGGAAGGCAATCAGCCCCAGCATTTT.